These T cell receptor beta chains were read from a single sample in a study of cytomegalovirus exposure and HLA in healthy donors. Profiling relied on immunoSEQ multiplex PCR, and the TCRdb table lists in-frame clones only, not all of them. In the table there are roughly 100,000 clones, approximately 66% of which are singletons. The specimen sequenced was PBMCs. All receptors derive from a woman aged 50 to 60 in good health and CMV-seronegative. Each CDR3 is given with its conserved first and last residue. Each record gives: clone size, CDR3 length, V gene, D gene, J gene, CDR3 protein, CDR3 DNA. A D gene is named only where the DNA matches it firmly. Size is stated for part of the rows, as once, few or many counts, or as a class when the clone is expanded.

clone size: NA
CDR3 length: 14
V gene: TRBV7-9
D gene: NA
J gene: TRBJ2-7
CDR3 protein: CASSDHSGTYEQYF
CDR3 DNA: TGTGCCAGCAGCGACCACAGCGGTACCTACGAGCAGTACTTC

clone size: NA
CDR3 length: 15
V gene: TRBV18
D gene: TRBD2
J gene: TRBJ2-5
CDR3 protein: CASSPMSGGPETQYF
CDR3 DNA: TGTGCCAGCTCACCGATGAGCGGGGGGCCGGAGACCCAGTACTTC

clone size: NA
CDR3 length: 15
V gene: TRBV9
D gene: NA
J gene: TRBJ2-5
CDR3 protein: CASSVGGGVRETQYF
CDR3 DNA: TGTGCCAGCAGCGTAGGAGGCGGGGTACGAGAGACCCAGTACTTC

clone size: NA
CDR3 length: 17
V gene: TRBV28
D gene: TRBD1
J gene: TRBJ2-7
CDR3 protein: CASSGQGTAIALYEQYF
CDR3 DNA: TGTGCCAGCAGCGGACAGGGGACCGCGATAGCCCTCTACGAGCAGTACTTC

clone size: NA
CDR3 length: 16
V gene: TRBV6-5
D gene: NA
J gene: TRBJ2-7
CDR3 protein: CASSYPGQGGHYEQYF
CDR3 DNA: TGTGCCAGCAGTTACCCCGGGCAGGGGGGACACTACGAGCAGTACTTC

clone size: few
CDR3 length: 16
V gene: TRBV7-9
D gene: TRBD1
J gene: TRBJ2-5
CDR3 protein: CASSATTGGRGETQYF
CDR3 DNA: TGTGCCAGCAGCGCAACTACAGGGGGCAGGGGGGAGACCCAGTACTTC

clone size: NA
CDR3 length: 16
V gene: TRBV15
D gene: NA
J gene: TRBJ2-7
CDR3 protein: CATSRDFSGLSYEQYF
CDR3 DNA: TGTGCCACCAGCAGAGATTTCTCGGGACTCTCCTACGAGCAGTACTTC

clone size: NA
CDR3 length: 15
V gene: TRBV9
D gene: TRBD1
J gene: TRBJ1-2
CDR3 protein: CASSLGGQGAVGYTF
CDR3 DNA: TGTGCCAGCAGCCTGGGGGGGCAGGGGGCCGTTGGCTACACCTTC

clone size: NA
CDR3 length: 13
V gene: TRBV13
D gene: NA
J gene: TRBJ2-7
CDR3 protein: CASSRTLGVEQYF
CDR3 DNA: TGTGCCAGCAGCCGGACACTTGGTGTCGAGCAGTACTTC

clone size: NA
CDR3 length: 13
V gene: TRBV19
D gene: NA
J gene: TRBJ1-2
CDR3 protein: CASSPDYNYGYTF
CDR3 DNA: TGTGCCAGTAGTCCCGACTATAACTATGGCTACACCTTC

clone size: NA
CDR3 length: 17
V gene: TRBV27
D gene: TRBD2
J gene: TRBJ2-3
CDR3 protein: CASTSLLAGGRADTQYF
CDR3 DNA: TGTGCCAGCACTTCCCTTTTAGCGGGAGGGAGGGCAGATACGCAGTATTTT

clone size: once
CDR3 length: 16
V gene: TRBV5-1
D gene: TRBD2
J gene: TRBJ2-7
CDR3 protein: CASSLRVGGGAYEQYF
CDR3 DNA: TGCGCCAGCAGCCTCCGTGTTGGCGGGGGGGCCTACGAGCAGTACTTC

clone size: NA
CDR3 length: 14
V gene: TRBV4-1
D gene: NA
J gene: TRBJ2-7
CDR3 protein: CASSQDWQGGEQYF
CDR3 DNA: TGCGCCAGCAGCCAAGACTGGCAGGGCGGAGAGCAGTACTTC

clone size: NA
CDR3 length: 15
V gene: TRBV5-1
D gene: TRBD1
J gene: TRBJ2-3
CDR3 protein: CASSSGQGVGDTQYF
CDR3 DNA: TGCGCCAGCAGCTCAGGACAGGGGGTGGGAGATACGCAGTATTTT

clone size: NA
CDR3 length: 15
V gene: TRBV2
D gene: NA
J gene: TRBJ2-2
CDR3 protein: CASSEGTLNTGELFF
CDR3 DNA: TGTGCCAGCAGTGAAGGGACACTGAACACCGGGGAGCTGTTTTTT

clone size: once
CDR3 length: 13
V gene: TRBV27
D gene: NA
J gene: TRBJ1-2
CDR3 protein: CASSYGGNYGYTF
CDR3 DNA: TGTGCCAGCAGTTACGGTGGTAACTATGGCTACACCTTC

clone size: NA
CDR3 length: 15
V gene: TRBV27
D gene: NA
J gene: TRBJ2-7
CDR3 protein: CASSLRRGVSYEQYF
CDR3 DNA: TGTGCCAGCAGTTTAAGGAGGGGAGTATCCTACGAGCAGTACTTC

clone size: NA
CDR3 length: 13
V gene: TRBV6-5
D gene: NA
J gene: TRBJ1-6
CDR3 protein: CASRTVDNSPLHF
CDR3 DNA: TGTGCCAGCAGGACAGTGGATAATTCACCCCTCCACTTT

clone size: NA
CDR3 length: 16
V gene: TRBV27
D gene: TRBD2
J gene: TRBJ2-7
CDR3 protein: CASSLSTAGVFDEQYF
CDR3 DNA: TGTGCCAGCAGTTTATCGACGGCGGGAGTGTTCGACGAGCAGTACTTC

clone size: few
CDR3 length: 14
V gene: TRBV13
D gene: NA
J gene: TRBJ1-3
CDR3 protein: CASSLVLSGNTIYF
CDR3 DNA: TGTGCCAGCAGCTTGGTACTCTCTGGAAACACCATATATTTT

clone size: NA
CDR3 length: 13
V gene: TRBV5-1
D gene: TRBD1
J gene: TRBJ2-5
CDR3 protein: CASRGQRQETQYF
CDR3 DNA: TGCGCCAGCAGGGGACAGCGACAAGAGACCCAGTACTTC

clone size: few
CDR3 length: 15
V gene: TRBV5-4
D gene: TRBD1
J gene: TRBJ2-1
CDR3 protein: CASSTRTGFNNEQFF
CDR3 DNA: TGTGCCAGCAGCACAAGGACAGGGTTTAACAATGAGCAGTTCTTC

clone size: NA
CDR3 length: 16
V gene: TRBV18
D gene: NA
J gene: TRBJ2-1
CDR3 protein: CASSPDQRDWGNEQFF
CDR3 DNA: TGTGCCAGCTCGCCGGACCAGAGGGATTGGGGCAATGAGCAGTTCTTC

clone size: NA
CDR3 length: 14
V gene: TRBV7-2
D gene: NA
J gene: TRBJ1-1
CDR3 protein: CASSLGPGVTEAFF
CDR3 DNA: TGTGCCAGCAGCTTAGGACCAGGGGTAACTGAAGCTTTCTTT

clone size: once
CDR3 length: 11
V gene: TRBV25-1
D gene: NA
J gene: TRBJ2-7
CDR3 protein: CASSVGGKQYF
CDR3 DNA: TGTGCCAGCAGTGTCGGGGGTAAGCAGTACTTC

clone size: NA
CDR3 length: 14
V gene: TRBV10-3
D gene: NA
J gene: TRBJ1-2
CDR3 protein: CAISESTGTSFYTF
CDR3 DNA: TGTGCCATCAGTGAGTCCACAGGGACATCGTTCTACACCTTC

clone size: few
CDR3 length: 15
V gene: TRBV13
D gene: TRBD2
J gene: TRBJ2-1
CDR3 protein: CASSPRLAGDNEQFF
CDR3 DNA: TGTGCCAGCAGCCCCCGTCTAGCGGGTGACAATGAGCAGTTCTTC

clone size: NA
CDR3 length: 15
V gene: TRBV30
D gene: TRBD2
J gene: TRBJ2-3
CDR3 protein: CAWEGLERATDTQYF
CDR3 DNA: TGTGCCTGGGAGGGACTAGAGCGGGCCACAGATACGCAGTATTTT

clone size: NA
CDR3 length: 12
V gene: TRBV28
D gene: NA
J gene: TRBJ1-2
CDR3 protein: CASIGGNYGYTF
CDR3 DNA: TGTGCCAGCATAGGAGGCAACTATGGCTACACCTTC

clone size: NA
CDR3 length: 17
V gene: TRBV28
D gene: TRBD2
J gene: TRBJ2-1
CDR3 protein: CASSSRLAGGSYNEQFF
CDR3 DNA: TGTGCCAGCAGTTCCCGACTAGCGGGAGGGTCCTACAATGAGCAGTTCTTC

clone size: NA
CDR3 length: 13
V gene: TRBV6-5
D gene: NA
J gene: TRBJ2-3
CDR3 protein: CASNAESTDTQYF
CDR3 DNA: TGTGCCAGCAACGCAGAAAGCACAGATACGCAGTATTTT

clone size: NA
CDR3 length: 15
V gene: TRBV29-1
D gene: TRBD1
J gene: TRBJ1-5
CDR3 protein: CSVEVEDRVYQPQHF
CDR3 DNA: TGCAGCGTTGAAGTGGAGGACAGGGTTTATCAGCCCCAGCATTTT

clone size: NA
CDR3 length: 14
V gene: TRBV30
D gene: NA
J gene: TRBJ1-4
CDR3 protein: CAWKLTGPNEKLFF
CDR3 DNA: TGTGCCTGGAAATTAACAGGCCCTAATGAAAAACTGTTTTTT

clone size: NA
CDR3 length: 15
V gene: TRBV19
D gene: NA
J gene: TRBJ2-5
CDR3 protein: CASSIGARQQETQYF
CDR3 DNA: TGTGCCAGTAGTATAGGTGCCAGACAACAAGAGACCCAGTACTTC

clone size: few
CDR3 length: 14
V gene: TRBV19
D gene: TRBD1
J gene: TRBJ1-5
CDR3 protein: CASSGQGTNQPQHF
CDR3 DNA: TGTGCCAGTAGTGGACAGGGGACCAATCAGCCCCAGCATTTT

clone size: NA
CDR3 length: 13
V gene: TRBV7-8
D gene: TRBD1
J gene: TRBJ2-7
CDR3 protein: CASSSGTDYEQYF
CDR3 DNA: TGTGCCAGCAGCTCCGGGACAGACTACGAGCAGTACTTC

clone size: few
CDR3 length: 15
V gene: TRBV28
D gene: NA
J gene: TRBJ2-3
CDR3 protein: CASSGVLLSLNTQYF
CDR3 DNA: TGTGCCAGCAGCGGTGTCCTCCTAAGCTTAAATACGCAGTATTTT

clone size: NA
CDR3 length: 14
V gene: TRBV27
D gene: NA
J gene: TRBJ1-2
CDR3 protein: CASARQTTNYGYTF
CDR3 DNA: TGTGCCAGCGCGAGACAGACAACAAACTATGGCTACACCTTC

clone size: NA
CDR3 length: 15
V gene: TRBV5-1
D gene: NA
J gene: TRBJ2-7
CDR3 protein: CASSLFNRVSYEQYF
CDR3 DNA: TGCGCCAGCAGCTTGTTTAACAGGGTCTCCTACGAGCAGTACTTC

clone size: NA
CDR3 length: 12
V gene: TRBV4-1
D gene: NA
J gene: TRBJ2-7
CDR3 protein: CASSQLGDEQYF
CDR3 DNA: TGCGCCAGCAGCCAACTGGGAGACGAGCAGTACTTC

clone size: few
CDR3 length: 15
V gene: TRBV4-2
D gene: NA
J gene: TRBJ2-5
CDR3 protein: CASSRNTGLGETQYF
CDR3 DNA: TGTGCCAGCAGCCGAAATACAGGGCTCGGGGAGACCCAGTACTTC

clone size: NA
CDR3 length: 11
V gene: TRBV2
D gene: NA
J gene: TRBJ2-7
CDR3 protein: CASSALREQYF
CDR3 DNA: TGTGCCAGCAGCGCGCTGCGGGAGCAGTACTTC